One sample yielded the 17 T cell receptor beta chains listed below, sequenced in a study of blood T cell repertoires in COVID-19. Profiled with immunoSEQ multiplex PCR; TCRdb holds only in-frame clones, not every one. The sample contains about 180,000 clones, approximately 80% of which appear only once. The source material was peripheral blood. The receptors were sampled from a human donor in a cohort sampled during active COVID-19.

The rearrangement links TRBV2 to TRBJ2-7, with 12 positions matching TRBD2. Per the germline V gene, CDR1 is SNHLY and CDR2 is FYNNEI. CDR3 length: 15 residues. With 6 bases clipped from V and 8 bases from J, the junction kept 11 bases outside the gene matches. The DNA of the CDR3 is TGTGCCAGCAGACTCGAGTCTAGCGGGGGGGAAAAGCAGTACTTC. As protein: CASRLESSGGEKQYF.

The rearrangement links TRBV9 to TRBJ1-2; D perhaps matches TRBD1 (5 bases). The CDR3 loop spans 15 amino acids. CDR1 SGDLS and CDR2 YYNGEE come from the germline V gene. The ends were cut back, 2 bases at V and 5 bases at J, with 16 bases in the middle. The CDR3 loop reads CASSVSTVTQYGYTF. Here the CDR3 DNA reads TGTGCCAGCAGCGTGTCGACAGTTACTCAGTATGGCTACACCTTC.

The chain links TRBV7-8 to TRBJ1-1; tentatively, D is TRBD1 (6 bases). This CDR3 is built from 15 residues. Trimming took 0 bases from V and 1 from J, leaving 9 bases between them. Germline CDR1 and CDR2: SGHVS and FQNEAQ. The CDR3 protein is CASSLARTANTEAFF. The CDR3 DNA reads TGTGCCAGCAGCTTAGCCCGGACAGCGAACACTGAAGCTTTCTTT. The variable domain in full, with the rest retrieved from reference TRBV7-8 and TRBJ1-1, is GAGVSQSPRYKVAKRGQDVALRCDPISGHVSLFWYQQALGQGPEFLTYFQNEAQLDKSGLPSDRFFAERPEGSVSTLKIQRTQQEDSAVYLCASSLARTANTEAFFGQGTRLTVV.

The gene calls are TRBV6-5 and TRBJ1-5, with D maybe TRBD1 (6 bases). The V gene lost 8 bases and the J gene lost 7 bases, with 15 bases spanning the gap. Germline V lookup: CDR1 MNHEY, CDR2 SVGAGI. This CDR3 has 13 amino acids. The CDR3 region has the DNA TGTGCCAGCCGTAAACAGGGAAACCAGCCCCAGCATTTT. Translated: CASRKQGNQPQHF.

The rearrangement joins TRBV7-8 to TRBJ1-5; 11 bases align to TRBD1. Germline CDR1 SGHVS, CDR2 FQNEAQ. J gave up 3 bases and V 5 bases, and 6 bases lay outside the gene matches. The CDR3 contains 16 residues. The CDR3 sequence is CASSRTGGWDNQPQHF. The CDR3 DNA follows: TGTGCCAGCAGCCGGACAGGGGGCTGGGACAATCAGCCCCAGCATTTT.

The V gene is TRBV6-5, the J gene TRBJ1-2; 10 bases fit TRBD1. This CDR3 spans 14 amino acids. Germline lookup yields CDR1 MNHEY and CDR2 SVGAGI. V lost 5 bases, J lost 4 bases, and 4 bases stayed unmatched. The CDR3 here is CASSRTGGGYGYTF. Here the CDR3 DNA reads TGTGCCAGCAGTAGGACAGGGGGTGGCTATGGCTACACCTTC.

This clone showed up just a few times. The genes are TRBV7-9 and TRBJ1-1; unclear D gene. The CDR3 is made up of 13 amino acids. CDR1 is SEHNR and CDR2 is FQNEAQ in the germline V gene (reference sequence). The germline V and J ends were trimmed by 5 bases and 1 base, with 8 bases remaining between them. The CDR3 spells CASSPYSNTEAFF. The CDR3 nucleotides read TGTGCCAGCAGCCCTTACTCGAACACTGAAGCTTTCTTT.

This clone has a single count. The chain uses TRBV5-6 and TRBJ2-7, with 15 bases aligning to TRBD2. CDR3 length equals 15 residues. V lost 4 bases to trimming and J lost 3 bases; unmatched junction nucleotides: 2. The germline gives CDR1 SGHDT, CDR2 YYEEEE. CDR3 in DNA: TGTGCCAGCAGCATGGGACTAGCGGGGGGCTACGAGCAGTACTTC. Encoded protein: CASSMGLAGGYEQYF.

The chain links TRBV3-1 (or the pseudogene TRBV3-2) to TRBJ1-6; 8 bases line up with TRBD1. The length of the CDR3 is 17 residues. The germline V gene has CDR1 LGHDT and CDR2 YNNKEL (reference sequence). After removal of 4 bases from V and 4 bases from J, the junction contained 9 bases not matched to a gene. This chain's CDR3 is CASSPSGGLLYNSPLHF. CDR3 nucleotides: TGTGCCAGCAGCCCGTCAGGGGGCTTATTATATAATTCACCCCTCCACTTT.

This clone was recorded only once. This chain joins TRBV2 and TRBJ1-5; 7 bases agree with TRBD1. From germline, CDR1 is SNHLY and CDR2 FYNNEI. This CDR3 spans 14 amino acids. The trim removed 2 bases at V and 5 bases at J, leaving 3 bases unmatched. The CDR3 is CASSESTGDQPQHF. Written as DNA, the CDR3 is TGTGCCAGCAGTGAAAGTACAGGGGATCAGCCCCAGCATTTT.

V usage is TRBV7-6 and J usage is TRBJ2-3; D is unresolved. CDR3 length equals 15 residues. V gave up 3 bases and J gave up 2 bases, with 12 bases separating them. Per the germline V gene, CDR1 is SGHVS and CDR2 is FNYEAQ. The DNA for the CDR3 is TGTGCCAGCAGCTTCCTTAAGACACCCACAGATACGCAGTATTTT. Protein sequence: CASSFLKTPTDTQYF.

This clone showed up just a few times. CDR3: CASSSTGNGYTF. In DNA, the CDR3 is TGTGCCAGCAGTTCTACAGGGAATGGCTACACCTTC. J is TRBJ1-2 and V is TRBV6-5, with D maybe TRBD1 (6 bases). With 4 bases removed from V and 6 bases from J, the gap between germline ends came to 9 bases. The germline CDR1 and CDR2 sequences are MNHEY and SVGAGI. The CDR3 is 12 amino acids.

A single count supports this clone. In nucleotides, the CDR3 is TGCGCCAGCAGCCAAGATCGGAGACTAGCGCCAGATACGCAGTATTTT. The encoded protein is CASSQDRRLAPDTQYF. The rearrangement links TRBV4-1 to TRBJ2-3; 8 bases are shared with TRBD2. After removal of 0 bases from V and 4 bases from J, the junction contained 6 bases not matched to a gene. Germline CDR1 MGHRA, CDR2 YSYEKL. The length of the CDR3 is 16 residues.

The chain combines TRBV30 with TRBJ1-4; the match to TRBD1 covers 7 bases. Losses at the gene ends were 6 bases for V and 0 bases for J; bases not matched to a gene: 10. Germline CDR1 is GTSNPN and CDR2 is SVGIG (reference sequence). CDR3 length: 16 amino acids. The CDR3 nucleotides read TGTGCCTGTGATAGGACAGGAATCACAACTAATGAAAAACTGTTTTTT. As protein: CACDRTGITTNEKLFF.

The V gene is TRBV5-1, the J gene TRBJ2-7; the match to TRBD2 covers 15 bases. CDR1 SGHRS and CDR2 YFSETQ come from the germline V gene. Trimming at V came to 3 bases and at J to 2 bases, leaving 9 bases not matched to a gene. The CDR3 has 18 residues. The CDR3 bases are TGCGCCAGCAGCTCAGCCGGGACTAGCGGGGGGACCCCCTACGAGCAGTACTTC. Amino acid sequence: CASSSAGTSGGTPYEQYF.

The chain combines TRBV19 with TRBJ2-1, with D maybe TRBD2 (6 bases). In germline, CDR1 is LNHDA, CDR2 SQIVND (reference sequence). The V end lost 3 bases, the J end lost 0 bases, and 21 bases lay between the germline ends. The CDR3 covers 19 residues. The CDR3 region has the DNA TGTGCCAGTAGTATCAAAACCGGTCCTGGGAGGTACTCCTACAATGAGCAGTTCTTC. Translated, it gives CASSIKTGPGRYSYNEQFF. Based on the CDR3 plus reference TRBV19 and TRBJ2-1, the full variable domain is DGGITQSPKYLFRKEGQNVTLSCEQNLNHDAMYWYRQDPGQGLRLIYYSQIVNDFQKGDIAEGYSVSREKKESFPLTVTSAQKNPTAFYLCASSIKTGPGRYSYNEQFFGPGTRLTVL.

The gene calls are TRBV13 and TRBJ1-2, with 11 bases lining up with TRBD1. CDR3 size: 13 residues. V gave up 5 bases and J gave up 8 bases; unmatched junction bases: 4. Germline V gene data show CDR1 as PRHDT and CDR2 as FYEKMQ (reference sequence). The CDR3 nucleotides read TGTGCCAGCAGCCCGGACAGGGGGCTGGGCTACACCTTC. Amino acids: CASSPDRGLGYTF.